Each of the 25 T cell receptor beta chains below was sequenced from the same sample in a study of regulatory T cells in long-lasting Graves disease. CDR3 regions were amplified by Arm-PCR using iRepertoire HTBI primers to build TCR beta libraries. Via MiXCR, TCRdb re-called the multiplex PCR reads, giving one row per CDR3 protein. The data hold over 350,000 distinct CDR3 sequences, with about 15% observed a single time. As for time point: newly diagnosed GD, antithyroid drugs for less than 3 months. RNA isolated from PBMCs was used to make the TCR library. These data also featured in a second study, about T cells in Graves' hyperthyroidism and ophthalmopathy.

The sequencing used peripheral blood mononuclear cells (PBMCs), collected at new diagnosis, from a patient treated with antithyroid drugs. The source of these receptors is a woman between 50 and 59 years old with Graves disease.

This clonotype occurred many times. The gene calls are TRBV2 and TRBJ1-1, with 7 bases matching TRBD1. CDR3 length equals 14 residues. The junction had 8 bases not matched to a gene; V was cut back by 5 bases and J by 5 bases. The germline V gene encodes CDR1 SNHLY and CDR2 FYNNEI. The CDR3 nucleotides read TGTGCCAGCAGTCCCCAGGGGGGGCCGACTGAAGCTTTCTTT. Its protein is CASSPQGGPTEAFF.

At least ten counts were recorded for this clonotype. The V call is TRBV20-1, the J call TRBJ2-7; D not certain. Trimming left V 4 bases short and J 4 bases short, with 5 bases between. Germline V gene data show CDR1 as DFQATT and CDR2 as SNEGSKA (reference sequence). The CDR3 is made up of 10 amino acids. This chain's CDR3 is CSAKDYEQYF. As DNA, the CDR3 is TGCAGTGCTAAAGATTACGAGCAGTACTTC.

This clonotype was seen ten or more times. The chain couples TRBV2 to TRBJ2-1; 12 positions agree with TRBD1. Germline CDR1 is SNHLY and CDR2 is FYNNEI. With V trimmed by 7 bases and J by 9 bases, 10 bases remained unmatched. The CDR3 extends over 15 amino acids. As DNA, the CDR3 is TGTGCCAGCATCCTCATGGGACAGGGGGCAAGTGAGCAGTTCTTC. This translates into CASILMGQGASEQFF.

This chain connects TRBV6-2 or TRBV6-3 to TRBJ2-5, with 9 bases that match TRBD2. CDR3 length: 14 amino acids. The germline V gene encodes CDR1 MNHEY and CDR2 SVGEGT. After removal of 8 bases from V and 5 bases from J, the junction contained 9 bases not matched to a gene. CDR3 residues: CASRLAGGRETQYF. CDR3 bases: TGTGCCAGCCGCCTGGCGGGAGGGAGGGAGACCCAGTACTTC.

This chain connects TRBV7-9 to TRBJ2-6; TRBD1 matches 10 bases. V gave up 4 bases and J gave up 1 base; unmatched junction bases: 7. The CDR3 consists of 18 residues. CDR1 is SEHNR, CDR2 FQNEAQ, per germline (reference sequence). The CDR3 loop reads CASSSPTGGPSGANVLTF. The CDR3 DNA reads as TGTGCCAGCAGCTCGCCGACAGGGGGCCCATCTGGGGCCAACGTCCTGACTTTC.

In this sample, this clonotype turned up a few times. The genes are TRBV2 and TRBJ2-5, with TRBD2 matching 16 bases. Trimming took 10 bases from V and 5 from J; bases not matched to a gene: 7. This CDR3 spans 15 amino acids. CDR1 and CDR2 from the germline V gene are SNHLY and FYNNEI. CDR3 loop: CATGTSGRALETQYF. The DNA of the CDR3 is TGTGCCACCGGGACTAGCGGGAGGGCCTTGGAGACCCAGTACTTC.

This clonotype was seen a few times. The chain has TRBV6-2 or TRBV6-3 and TRBJ1-2, with 7 positions matching TRBD1. With V trimmed by 6 bases and J by 8 bases, 9 bases remained unmatched. The germline V gene has CDR1 MNHEY and CDR2 SVGEGT. This CDR3 is 13 amino acids long. The CDR3 is CASSRDREGGYTF. As DNA, the CDR3 is TGTGCCAGCAGCCGAGACAGGGAGGGGGGCTACACCTTC.

This clonotype was counted a few times. The rearrangement uses TRBV10-2 and TRBJ1-3; D remains unclear. CDR1 is WSHSY and CDR2 is SAAADI in the germline V gene. V dropped 5 bases and J dropped 3 bases, with 5 bases sitting between them. The CDR3 length is 12 residues. The CDR3, as DNA: TGCGCCAGCAGTACACTTGGAAACACCATATATTTT. Its translation is CASSTLGNTIYF.

This clonotype was seen repeatedly, ten times or more. V usage is TRBV10-3 and J usage is TRBJ2-7, with 8 nucleotides matching TRBD1. This CDR3 has 14 amino acids. Germline CDR1 ENHRY, CDR2 SYGVKD. V lost 6 bases to trimming and J lost 3 bases; unmatched junction nucleotides: 7. CDR3: CAIRRGQDLYEQYF. CDR3 coding DNA: TGTGCCATCAGGAGGGGACAGGATCTCTACGAGCAGTACTTC.

This clonotype was found many times. The gene calls are TRBV28 and TRBJ1-5; D is unresolved. Per the germline V gene, CDR1 is MDHEN and CDR2 is SYDVKM. V lost 5 bases to trimming and J lost 3 bases, with 14 bases between them. The CDR3 spans 15 residues. The CDR3 DNA is TGTGCCAGCAGTGCCGTCGCCGGGATCAATCAGCCCCAGCATTTT. This translates into CASSAVAGINQPQHF. Complete variable domain (other parts from reference TRBV28 and TRBJ1-5): DVKVTQSSRYLVKRTGEKVFLECVQDMDHENMFWYRQDPGLGLRLIYFSYDVKMKEKGDIPEGYSVSREKKERFSLILESASTNQTSMYLCASSAVAGINQPQHFGDGTRLSIL.

The chain carries TRBV5-6 and TRBJ1-2; no clear D. V gave up 0 bases and J gave up 3 bases, with 6 bases separating them. From germline, CDR1 is SGHDT and CDR2 YYEEEE. This CDR3 comprises 13 residues. This chain's CDR3 is CASSLELDYGYTF. The CDR3 region has the DNA TGTGCCAGCAGCTTGGAACTGGACTATGGCTACACCTTC.

A few counts support this clonotype. The J gene is TRBJ2-5, the V gene TRBV5-1, with D possibly TRBD2 on 5 matching bases. CDR1 is SGHRS, CDR2 YFSETQ, per germline. This CDR3 has 14 residues. The germline V and J ends were trimmed by 2 bases and 2 bases, with 10 bases remaining between them. Written as DNA, the CDR3 is TGCGCCAGCAGCTTCGGGGTAGGGCAAGAGACCCAGTACTTC. Its protein product is CASSFGVGQETQYF.

This clonotype was recorded at least ten times. The rearrangement uses TRBV28 and TRBJ1-2, with 7 bases lining up with TRBD1. Looked up from germline, CDR1 is MDHEN and CDR2 is SYDVKM. CDR3 length: 15 amino acids. Unmatched junction bases numbered 8, after V lost 3 bases and J lost 4 bases. The CDR3 DNA follows: TGTGCCAGCAGTTTCCCCAGACAGGGTGGCTATGGCTACACCTTC. Its translation is CASSFPRQGGYGYTF.

V and J are TRBV12-3 or TRBV12-4 and TRBJ1-3, with D possibly being TRBD1 (5 bases). This CDR3 contains 14 residues. The V gene lost 6 bases and the J gene lost 5 bases, with 14 bases spanning the gap. The CDR3 sequence: CASRWGRRRNTIYF. CDR3 DNA: TGTGCCAGCAGGTGGGGCAGGCGGCGAAACACCATATATTTT.

There are a few counts of this clonotype. The chain carries TRBV5-4 and TRBJ2-5; TRBD2 matches 12 bases. Per the germline V gene, CDR1 is SGHNT and CDR2 is YYREEE (reference sequence). The CDR3 sequence is 16 residues long. V dropped 4 bases and J dropped 6; count of bases not matched to a gene: 10. The CDR3 coding sequence is TGTGCCAGCAGCCCCAAGACTAGCGGGAGTTTAAAGACCCAGTACTTC. Amino acid sequence: CASSPKTSGSLKTQYF. The full variable domain, in which reference TRBV5-4 and TRBJ2-5 provide the parts outside the CDR3, is ETGVTQSPTHLIKTRGQQVTLRCSSQSGHNTVSWYQQALGQGPQFIFQYYREEENGRGNFPPRFSGLQFPNYSSELNVNALELDDSALYLCASSPKTSGSLKTQYFGPGTRLLVL.

In its sample, this clonotype was seen a few times. The J gene is TRBJ2-5, the V gene TRBV19; no clear D. This CDR3 region has 15 residues. V lost 5 bases and J lost 4, with 17 bases in between. CDR1 and CDR2 (germline): LNHDA, SQIVND (reference sequence). CDR3 nucleotide sequence: TGTGCCAGTAGTTCCCAGCTGAGGATGGGAGAGACCCAGTACTTC. Protein: CASSSQLRMGETQYF.

This clonotype was seen repeatedly, ten times or more. The rearrangement uses TRBV6-2 or TRBV6-3 and TRBJ2-7; 14 bases agree with TRBD2. The CDR3 is 20 residues long. V lost 0 bases to trimming and J lost 4 bases; unmatched junction nucleotides: 14. Germline V gene data show CDR1 as MNHEY and CDR2 as SVGEGT. CDR3 DNA sequence: TGTGCCAGCAGTTACTCTAGAGCTGCCGGGACTAGCGGGAGATTATACGAGCAGTACTTC. This translates into CASSYSRAAGTSGRLYEQYF.

Many counts were recorded for this clonotype. The chain carries TRBV27 and TRBJ2-7, with TRBD1 identical over 8 bases. The germline V gene has CDR1 MNHEY and CDR2 SMNVEV (reference sequence). The CDR3 covers 13 residues. Trimming took 5 bases from V and 6 from J; bases not matched to a gene: 6. The CDR3 sequence: CASSPPGTGEQYF. The CDR3 DNA follows: TGTGCCAGCAGTCCCCCGGGGACAGGCGAGCAGTACTTC.

The table lists this clonotype with a few counts. A much larger clone is a single base away; this may be a read error. CDR3 loop: CASSESDRKIPHEQFF. CDR3 nucleotides: TGCGCCAGCAGTGAGAGCGACAGGAAGATCCCCCATGAGCAGTTCTTC. The chain uses TRBV6-9 and TRBJ2-1; D possibly corresponds to TRBD1 (6 bases). CDR1 MNHGY and CDR2 SVAAGI come from the germline V gene. This CDR3 contains 16 residues.

This chain joins TRBV6-2 or TRBV6-3 and TRBJ2-3, with 9 positions matching TRBD2. The CDR3 spans 16 residues. The J segment lost 4 bases and the V segment lost 5 bases, leaving 10 bases of the junction unmatched. CDR1 is MNHEY and CDR2 is SVGEGT in the germline V gene. This CDR3 reads CASSETAGGWADTQYF. The CDR3 bases are TGTGCCAGCAGTGAAACGGCGGGAGGGTGGGCAGATACGCAGTATTTT.

This clonotype was recorded a few times. A far larger clone is one nucleotide away, so this likely arose from a read error. The V and J genes are TRBV7-3 and TRBJ2-5; a possible D gene is TRBD2 (7 bases). V was cut by 4 bases and J by 4 bases, with 19 bases left in between. The CDR3 runs to 16 residues. Per germline, CDR1 SGHTA and CDR2 FQGTGA. The DNA for the CDR3 is TGTGCCAGCAGCTCCTGGGGGGGGCGGGAGTTAGAGACCCAGTACTTC. It is translated as CASSSWGGRELETQYF.

Note on this clonotype: A much larger clonotype is one base distant, so this may be a read error. This chain connects TRBV6-5 to TRBJ2-7; 8 bases align to TRBD2. This CDR3 region has 15 residues. With 8 bases clipped from V and 3 bases from J, the junction kept 12 bases outside the gene matches. Germline V CDR1 and CDR2: MNHEY, SVGAGI. The CDR3, as DNA: TGTGCCAGCGGTTCCTCCGGGGGGGAGGTCTACGAGCAGTACTTC. Translation gives CASGSSGGEVYEQYF.

This clonotype appeared many times. This chain connects TRBV6-2 or TRBV6-3 to TRBJ2-7; 12 bases map to TRBD2. CDR1 and CDR2 from the germline V gene are MNHEY and SVGEGT. After removal of 10 bases from V and 7 bases from J, the junction contained 17 bases not matched to a gene. This CDR3 spans 16 amino acids. In DNA, the CDR3 is TGTGCCACCCTCCGCCGACTAGCGGGAGCCGCTTGGGAGCAGTACTTC. Translating gives CATLRRLAGAAWEQYF.

Ten or more counts support this clonotype. The chain combines TRBV28 with TRBJ2-7, with a possible D match to TRBD2 (7 bases). V lost 4 bases and J 2 bases, leaving 15 bases between the germline ends. The germline V gene has CDR1 MDHEN and CDR2 SYDVKM. This CDR3 spans 15 amino acids. CDR3 nucleotide sequence: TGTGCCAGCAGTTCGGGGGGCGGGTACACCTACGAGCAGTACTTC. Translated: CASSSGGGYTYEQYF.

In this sample, this clonotype turned up many times. DNA for the CDR3: TGTGCCAGCTCACCACTTGAGGACACTGAAGCTTTCTTT. Translating gives CASSPLEDTEAFF. The chain couples TRBV18 to TRBJ1-1; D gene unclear. V lost 1 base and J lost 3, with 6 bases in between. This CDR3 comprises 13 residues. Germline CDR1 KGHSH, CDR2 LQKENI.